This T cell receptor beta chain was identified in a study of blood T cell repertoires in COVID-19. Study-wide context: T cells, B-cell-depleted T cells, or PBMCs supplied cDNA or gDNA.

A few counts support this clone. The CDR3 loop spans 15 amino acids. CDR1 is GTSNPN, CDR2 SVGIG, per germline (reference sequence). V lost 5 bases and J lost 8; bases outside the gene matches: 12. Using immunoSEQ multiplex PCR, the repertoire was profiled, and TCRdb retains in-frame clones only, with some absent. The table shows tens of thousands of clones, with more than 75% occurring only once. The material sequenced was peripheral blood. The TCR sequence derives from a man aged 45 to 65 with active or convalescent COVID-19. The gene calls are TRBV30 and TRBJ2-1, with 10 positions matching TRBD2. CDR3 in amino acids: CAWVIAGGGVHEQFF. As DNA, the CDR3 is TGTGCCTGGGTCATAGCGGGGGGTGGCGTTCATGAGCAGTTCTTC. Drawing the rest from reference TRBV30 and TRBJ2-1, the complete variable domain is SQTIHQWPATLVQPVGSPLSLECTVEGTSNPNLYWYRQAAGRGLQLLFYSVGIGQISSEVPQNLSASRPQDRQFILSSKKLLLSDSGFYLCAWVIAGGGVHEQFFGPGTRLTVL.